Listed below are T cell receptor beta chains from one sample, sequenced in a study of Ad26.COV2.S vaccination and SARS-CoV-2 variants. The assay was immunoSEQ multiplex PCR, and TCRdb's table has in-frame clones only and misses some. The sample lists roughly 510,000 clones, 87% occurring once. The sample here was peripheral blood, taken in a trial of Ad26.COV2.S vaccine versus placebo. Receptors were obtained from a person aged 18-60 years who received the Ad26.COV2.S COVID-19 vaccine or a placebo. Both conserved end residues are part of each CDR3. A D gene is named only where the DNA matches it firmly. A clone size is listed for some rows: how often the clone was seen (once, few, many), or a class if it is expanded.

v_call	j_call	clone_size	d_call	cdr3_nt	cdr3_aa
TRBV7-9	TRBJ2-2	few	TRBD2	TGTGCCAGCAGCTTACTCGGACTAGCGGGAGCATCCGGGGAGCTGTTTTTT	CASSLLGLAGASGELFF
TRBV5-5	TRBJ1-1	once	.	TGTGCCAGCAGCTTGGTCGCGGGACGAGGCATGAACACTGAAGCTTTCTTT	CASSLVAGRGMNTEAFF
TRBV5-4	TRBJ1-1	once	.	TGTGCCAGCAGCATTCAGGCGGTGTACACTGAAGCTTTCTTT	CASSIQAVYTEAFF
TRBV20-1	TRBJ2-1	.	TRBD2	TGCAGTGCTAGTGACGCGGGAGGGCCCTACAATGAGCAGTTCTTC	CSASDAGGPYNEQFF
TRBV7-9	TRBJ2-1	.	TRBD2	TGTGCCAGCAGCGTATTGGGAGGGAGGGCCCTCAATGAGCAGTTCTTC	CASSVLGGRALNEQFF
TRBV5-1	TRBJ2-7	.	.	TGCGCCAGCAGCCCGCATATCCCCTACGAGCAGTACTTC	CASSPHIPYEQYF
TRBV19	TRBJ2-4	once	.	TGTGCCAGTAGTATCGGGGGAGTCAAAAACATTCAGTACTTC	CASSIGGVKNIQYF
TRBV18	TRBJ1-5	.	TRBD1	TGTGCCAGCACCCGGACAGGGAGCAATCAGCCCCAGCATTTT	CASTRTGSNQPQHF
TRBV14	TRBJ2-2	.	.	TGTGCCAGCAGCCAAAAGAGGGGTTTTCGAAGTGACGGGGAGCTGTTTTTT	CASSQKRGFRSDGELFF
TRBV4-1	TRBJ1-1	.	.	TGCGCCAGCAGCCGGGGCTCCTATAACACTGAAGCTTTCTTT	CASSRGSYNTEAFF
TRBV11-1	TRBJ1-5	.	.	TGTGCCAGCAGCCAAGGGCTGAATCAGCCCCAGCATTTT	CASSQGLNQPQHF
TRBV5-1	TRBJ2-1	.	.	TGCGCCAGCAGCTTGGGACCCCTCAATGAGCAGTTCTTC	CASSLGPLNEQFF
TRBV19	TRBJ2-3	.	TRBD1	TGTGCCAGTAGTGCCCTCGGGACAGGGGGCGCAGATACGCAGTATTTT	CASSALGTGGADTQYF
TRBV12-3/TRBV12-4	TRBJ1-2	.	.	TGTGCCAGCAGCCCAGGGACCGTGGATGGCTACACCTTC	CASSPGTVDGYTF
TRBV7-3	TRBJ2-3	.	.	TGTGCCAGCAGACCCGACCGGGCAACGGATACGCAGTATTTT	CASRPDRATDTQYF
TRBV28	TRBJ2-2	few	.	TGTGCCAGCCACGATCCCAACACCGGGGAGCTGTTTTTT	CASHDPNTGELFF
TRBV7-2	TRBJ1-1	.	.	TGTGCCAGCAGCTTATGGCCCGAGGGGCACACTGAAGCTTTCTTT	CASSLWPEGHTEAFF
TRBV18	TRBJ2-5	.	.	TGTGCCAGCTCACCGGGCAGGGAAAAGACCCAGTACTTC	CASSPGREKTQYF
TRBV7-3	TRBJ2-7	once	.	TGTGCCAGCAGCAATAGTGGAACAGCCTACGAGCAGTACTTC	CASSNSGTAYEQYF
TRBV7-2	TRBJ2-3	.	.	TGTGCCAGCAGCTTAGGGTTGAGCGGGAGCACAGATACGCAGTATTTT	CASSLGLSGSTDTQYF
TRBV5-4	TRBJ2-5	few	.	TGTGCCAGCAGCCCTGGACTATCTCGAGAGACCCAGTACTTC	CASSPGLSRETQYF
TRBV18	TRBJ2-7	.	TRBD1	TGTGCCAGCTCACCACGCGACAGGGGGGGATCCTACGAGCAGTACTTC	CASSPRDRGGSYEQYF
TRBV7-3	TRBJ1-1	.	.	TGTGCCAGCAGCTTGTCGGGGAAGGGCACTGAAGCTTTCTTT	CASSLSGKGTEAFF
TRBV9	TRBJ2-7	.	.	TGTGCCAGCAGCGGGTTCAGGGGGGAGCGGGCCTACGAGCAGTACTTC	CASSGFRGERAYEQYF
TRBV19	TRBJ1-2	.	TRBD1	TGTGCCAGTAGTATATCGGGACAGGGAGGCTATGGCTACACCTTC	CASSISGQGGYGYTF
TRBV5-1	TRBJ2-7	.	TRBD1	TGCGCCAGCAGCCTACGGACAGGAACCTACGAGCAGTACTTC	CASSLRTGTYEQYF
TRBV6-2/TRBV6-3	TRBJ2-7	few	.	TGTGCCAGCAGTTATATTCGAGCCAGGCAGTACTTC	CASSYIRARQYF
TRBV19	TRBJ1-2	.	.	TGTGCCAGCATCCCCGGGGGAGCTAACTATGGCTACACCTTC	CASIPGGANYGYTF
TRBV29-1	TRBJ2-1	.	TRBD2	TGCAGCGTTGCAGGCGGGAGCTTCTACAATGAGCAGTTCTTC	CSVAGGSFYNEQFF
TRBV11-1	TRBJ2-7	.	.	TGTGCCAGCAGCTTGTACAGGAGCTACGAGCAGTACTTC	CASSLYRSYEQYF
TRBV4-3	TRBJ1-2	.	.	TGCGCCAGCAGCCAAGATCCGGGGCCAGGGTATGGCTACACCTTC	CASSQDPGPGYGYTF
TRBV25-1	TRBJ1-2	.	.	TGTGCCAGCAGTGCCACAGGGATGGCTAACTATGGCTACACCTTC	CASSATGMANYGYTF
TRBV7-9	TRBJ2-3	few	TRBD2	TGTGCCAGCAGCTTAACTAGCGGGAGCACAGATACGCAGTATTTT	CASSLTSGSTDTQYF
TRBV5-1	TRBJ2-1	.	.	TGCGCCAGCAGGGTGGGGCAGGGCCTTTCCTACAATGAGCAGTTCTTC	CASRVGQGLSYNEQFF
TRBV24-1	TRBJ1-5	once	TRBD1	TGTGCCACCAGTGATAGATCCGGGACAGGGCCTTATAGCAATCAGCCCCAGCATTTT	CATSDRSGTGPYSNQPQHF
TRBV9	TRBJ2-3	.	.	TGTGCCAGCAGCGCGACAGGAGGGGGGACCTTTAGCACAGATACGCAGTATTTT	CASSATGGGTFSTDTQYF
TRBV5-1	TRBJ2-7	.	TRBD1	TGCGCCAGCAGCTTCCGACAGGGCCCCTACGAGCAGTACTTC	CASSFRQGPYEQYF
TRBV6-1	TRBJ1-2	.	.	TGTGCCAGCAGTGAAGAATGGGGTAACTATGGCTACACCTTC	CASSEEWGNYGYTF
TRBV30	TRBJ1-3	.	.	TGTGCCCGGGGTGGAAACACCATATATTTT	CARGGNTIYF